A single sample gave rise to the 12 T cell receptor beta chains below, sequenced in a study of T-cell memory formation after mild COVID-19. From the 5' RACE reads, TCRdb called clonotypes with MiXCR, one entry per CDR3 protein. The sample shows approximately 350,000 distinct CDR3 sequences, approximately 27% of them seen only once. Material: PBMCs or a T cell subset sorted from them (not recorded which). Every receptor here comes from an adult woman who had mild COVID-19 (a few samples of this study predate the infection). Cell type and time point are not known.

This clonotype was detected a few times. The rearrangement uses TRBV6-5 and TRBJ1-3, with D perhaps TRBD1 (5 bases). This CDR3 comprises 14 residues. Germline CDR1 MNHEY, CDR2 SVGAGI. V lost 2 bases and J lost 2, with 7 bases in between. The CDR3 nucleotides read TGTGCCAGCAGTTACGGAGGGGCTGGAAACACCATATATTTT. It encodes CASSYGGAGNTIYF.

This clonotype was seen a handful of times. The chain uses TRBV15 and TRBJ2-1; D is undetermined. From germline, CDR1 is LNHNV and CDR2 YYDKDF (reference sequence). CDR3 length equals 15 residues. Trimming cost V 3 bases and J 8 bases, with 17 bases left between them. CDR3: CATSSQRDRGDEQFF. Here the CDR3 DNA reads TGTGCCACCAGCAGCCAGCGTGATAGAGGCGATGAGCAGTTCTTC. Combining the CDR3 with reference TRBV15 and TRBJ2-1 gives the whole variable domain DAMVIQNPRYQVTQFGKPVTLSCSQTLNHNVMYWYQQKSSQAPKLLFHYYDKDFNNEADTPDNFQSRRPNTSFCFLDIRSPGLGDTAMYLCATSSQRDRGDEQFFGPGTRLTVL.

The V gene is TRBV18, the J gene TRBJ2-2; 8 positions match TRBD2. CDR3 length: 16 residues. The V segment lost 6 bases and the J segment 6 bases; nucleotides outside the gene matches: 12. Germline CDR1 and CDR2: KGHSH and LQKENI. The CDR3 is CASSTLSGTFSGELFF. In nucleotides, the CDR3 is TGTGCCAGCTCGACCCTTAGCGGGACTTTCTCCGGGGAGCTGTTTTTT.

The chain is built from TRBV3-1 and TRBJ1-2, with D unresolved. Germline loops: CDR1 LGHDT, CDR2 YNNKEL (reference sequence). This CDR3 has 11 residues. V was trimmed by 1 base and J by 10 bases, leaving 7 bases between them. The CDR3 DNA follows: TGTGCCAGCAGCCAAGTGGAAGACTACACCTTC. Protein product: CASSQVEDYTF.

This clonotype was found a few times. The gene calls are TRBV4-1 and TRBJ2-5, with TRBD1 matching over 7 bases. The CDR3 runs to 14 residues. V dropped 5 bases and J dropped 1; count of bases not matched to a gene: 4. CDR1 is MGHRA and CDR2 is YSYEKL in the germline V gene. The CDR3 coding sequence is TGCGCCAGCAGCTCCGACAGGGCCCAAGAGACCCAGTACTTC. Translation gives CASSSDRAQETQYF.

This clonotype was recorded once. This chain connects TRBV5-1 to TRBJ1-1; 7 bases map to TRBD1. With V trimmed by 5 bases and J by 7 bases, 11 bases remained unmatched. The CDR3 totals 14 residues. Germline values: CDR1 SGHRS, CDR2 YFSETQ. CDR3 residues: CASRTDPTGLEAFF. CDR3 in DNA: TGCGCCAGCAGAACCGACCCGACAGGGCTTGAAGCTTTCTTT. Variable domain in full (rest from reference TRBV5-1 and TRBJ1-1): KAGVTQTPRYLIKTRGQQVTLSCSPISGHRSVSWYQQTPGQGLQFLFEYFSETQRNKGNFPGRFSGRQFSNSRSEMNVSTLELGDSALYLCASRTDPTGLEAFFGQGTRLTVV.

The table lists this clonotype with many counts. The gene calls are TRBV7-6 and TRBJ2-5; D is unresolved. Germline V lookup: CDR1 SGHVS, CDR2 FNYEAQ. Trimming removed 6 bases from V and 1 base from J, with 15 bases in between. The CDR3 totals 15 residues. CDR3 residues: CASRSSPGLQETQYF. The CDR3 DNA sequence: TGTGCCAGCAGGTCAAGTCCTGGCCTCCAAGAGACCCAGTACTTC. Full variable domain (missing parts from reference TRBV7-6 and TRBJ2-5): GAGVSQSPRYKVTKRGQDVALRCDPISGHVSLYWYRQALGQGPEFLTYFNYEAQQDKSGLPNDRFSAERPEGSISTLTIQRTEQRDSAMYRCASRSSPGLQETQYFGPGTRLLVL.

The CDR3 spells CASSHRWEVEQFF. In DNA, the CDR3 is TGTGCCAGCAGCCATAGGTGGGAAGTGGAGCAGTTCTTC. This chain joins TRBV6-2 or TRBV6-3 and TRBJ2-1; D gene uncertain. CDR1 and CDR2 from the germline V gene are MNHEY and SVGEGT. This CDR3 is 13 amino acids long. V lost 6 bases and J 10 bases, leaving 16 bases between the germline ends.

This clonotype was counted only a few times. The chain joins TRBV12-3 or TRBV12-4 to TRBJ2-1; the D gene is possibly TRBD2 (6 bases). The CDR3 totals 15 residues. The V end lost 5 bases, the J end lost 9 bases, and 20 bases lay between the germline ends. CDR3 sequence: CASSPRGLPGIEQFF. The CDR3 DNA reads as TGTGCCAGCAGTCCGCGGGGACTCCCAGGTATTGAGCAGTTCTTC.

This clonotype occurred a few times. The chain has TRBV7-9 and TRBJ2-3; the D gene could be TRBD1 or TRBD2 (5 bases each). V lost 5 bases and J 9 bases, leaving 15 bases between the germline ends. The germline V gene encodes CDR1 SEHNR and CDR2 FQNEAQ (reference sequence). The CDR3 runs 13 residues. CDR3 bases: TGTGCCAGCAGCCGGGCCACAGAGGGGACGCAGTATTTT. Amino acid sequence: CASSRATEGTQYF. The variable domain in full, with the rest retrieved from reference TRBV7-9 and TRBJ2-3, is DTGVSQNPRHKITKRGQNVTFRCDPISEHNRLYWYRQTLGQGPEFLTYFQNEAQLEKSRLLSDRFSAERPKGSFSTLEIQRTEQGDSAMYLCASSRATEGTQYFGPGTRLTVL.

The chain links TRBV24-1 to TRBJ2-5; 10 bases are a match to TRBD1. CDR1 is KGHDR and CDR2 is SFDVKD in the germline V gene. The CDR3 extends over 15 amino acids. V lost 4 bases to trimming and J lost 4 bases; unmatched junction nucleotides: 5. The CDR3 DNA follows: TGTGCCACCAGTGAGACAGGGGGCTCGGGAGAGACCCAGTACTTC. Translation: CATSETGGSGETQYF.

This clonotype appeared a few times. This chain uses TRBV7-3 with TRBJ2-1, with 11 bases lining up with TRBD2. This CDR3 spans 15 amino acids. V trimming: 10 bases; J trimming: 5 bases; junction bases outside the gene matches: 10. Looked up from germline, CDR1 is SGHTA and CDR2 is FQGTGA. The CDR3 sequence: CATSQGTSGNNEQFF. The CDR3 nucleotides read TGTGCCACCTCCCAGGGGACTAGCGGAAACAATGAGCAGTTCTTC.